This T cell receptor beta chain was captured by sequencing in a study of T-cell memory formation after mild COVID-19. Across the study: The study found TCR clusters largely donor specific. Whole-study findings and limits: Clones that contracted clustered mainly in CM and EM if CD4+ and in EMRA if CD8+.

MiXCR, applied by TCRdb to the 5' RACE reads, yields one record per CDR3 protein. Of 250,000 to 300,000 distinct CDR3 sequences in the sample, roughly 15% are singletons; the top ten hold about a fifth. V trimming: 5 bases; J trimming: 3 bases; junction bases outside the gene matches: 2. CDR3 length: 14 residues. Worth noting for this clonotype: The antigen is unknown.

Sequenced sample: PBMCs or a T cell subset sorted from them (not recorded which). The clonotype comes from a man between 18 and 29 years old who had mild COVID-19 (a few samples of this study predate the infection). Cell type and time point are not known. The rearrangement joins TRBV12-3 or TRBV12-4 to TRBJ2-5; 11 bases map to TRBD2. The CDR3 protein is CASSMTSGEETQYF. CDR3 bases: TGTGCCAGCAGTATGACTAGCGGGGAAGAGACCCAGTACTTC.